Below, one T cell receptor beta chain is given with its context. Per germline, CDR1 SQVTM and CDR2 ANQGSEA. This CDR3 comprises 13 residues. This sample was taken from a study of T cells expressing NK-cell markers. Libraries used 5'RACE template switching adding universal primer site and UMIs. TCRdb reanalyzed the 5' RACE reads and collapses them to one entry per CDR3 protein, without DNA. Found here are more than 400,000 distinct CDR3 sequences; the top ten clones hold approximately 6.8%. The sequence derives from a woman between 18 and 75 years old in good health. Material: blood T cells: a sorted CD56 or NKG2C T cell subset, CD4+ or CD8+ T cells, or bulk PBMC T cells (not recorded which). This chain joins TRBV29-1 and TRBJ2-7; TCRdb's assignment of TRBD1 cannot be checked, as there is no DNA. CDR3 in amino acids: CSVDRGVGYEQYF.